The 31 T cell receptor beta chains below come from one sample, sequenced in a study of read filtering for tumor transcriptome and immune sequencing. From roughly 400 ng of RNA, a library with molecular barcoded alpha/delta and beta/gamma adaptors was made. TCRdb used MiXCR to reprocess the reads, holding one entry per CDR3 protein. The sample lists approximately 62,000 distinct CDR3 sequences; around a fifth were seen once. Sequencing used a population of CD138-negative cells sorted from bone marrow. All receptors come from a donor at least 40 years old with multiple myeloma.

This clonotype was picked up many times. This chain uses TRBV29-1 with TRBJ1-1; TRBD1 agrees at 8 bases. The trim removed 5 bases at V and 5 bases at J, leaving 4 bases unmatched. Germline CDR1 and CDR2: SQVTM and ANQGSEA. There are 12 residues in the CDR3. DNA of the CDR3: TGCAGCGTTAGGACAGGGTGGACTGAAGCTTTCTTT. It yields the protein CSVRTGWTEAFF.

This clonotype was recorded a few times. The chain carries TRBV7-9 and TRBJ2-2; D perhaps matches TRBD1 (6 bases). CDR3 size: 14 residues. Per the germline V gene, CDR1 is SEHNR and CDR2 is FQNEAQ (reference sequence). V gave up 4 bases and J gave up 3 bases, with 9 bases separating them. The CDR3 region has the DNA TGTGCCAGCAGCTCCCAGGGGTACACCGGGGAGCTGTTTTTT. It encodes CASSSQGYTGELFF.

There are a few counts of this clonotype. The chain is built from TRBV10-3 and TRBJ2-7; D gene unclear. CDR1 is ENHRY, CDR2 SYGVKD, per germline. V was cut by 0 bases and J by 5 bases, with 14 bases left in between. This CDR3 region has 15 residues. For the CDR3, the DNA is TGTGCCATCAGTGAGTCTGTCGGAACTGGTGACGAGCAGTACTTC. Translation: CAISESVGTGDEQYF.

V is TRBV5-1 and J is TRBJ1-1; no clear D gene. Between the trimmed V and J ends, which lost 0 bases and 0 bases, there was a span of 6 bases. CDR1 is SGHRS, CDR2 YFSETQ, per germline. The CDR3 covers 14 residues. The CDR3 here is CASSLDDMNTEAFF. DNA for the CDR3: TGCGCCAGCAGCTTGGACGACATGAACACTGAAGCTTTCTTT.

This clonotype was recorded at least ten times. The chain carries TRBV20-1 and TRBJ2-3; 7 nucleotides line up with TRBD2. Germline V gene lookup returns CDR1 DFQATT and CDR2 SNEGSKA (reference sequence). V shed 0 bases, J shed 3 bases, and the junction held 9 bases outside the gene matches. The CDR3 covers 16 residues. CDR3 sequence: CSARDLGWRGTDTQYF. In DNA form, the CDR3 reads TGCAGTGCTAGAGATCTCGGTTGGCGGGGGACAGATACGCAGTATTTT.

This clonotype was seen ten or more times. The gene calls are TRBV29-1 and TRBJ1-1; D gene unclear. The germline V and J ends were trimmed by 4 bases and 11 bases, with 14 bases remaining between them. This CDR3 has 11 amino acids. Germline V gene data show CDR1 as SQVTM and CDR2 as ANQGSEA. The CDR3 loop reads CSVAGSGNAFF. For the CDR3, the DNA is TGCAGCGTTGCCGGCAGCGGGAACGCTTTCTTT.

In this sample, this clonotype turned up many times. The chain recombines TRBV19 with TRBJ2-6; 10 nucleotides agree with TRBD1. This CDR3 region has 19 residues. V lost 5 bases, J lost 2 bases, and 12 bases stayed unmatched. Germline CDR1 and CDR2: LNHDA and SQIVND (reference sequence). CDR3 bases: TGTGCCAGTAGTCCACGGGGACAGGGGTGGGGAGCTGGGGCCAACGTCCTGACTTTC. It yields the protein CASSPRGQGWGAGANVLTF.

In regard to this clonotype: This may come from a read error, since a much larger clone is one base off. The chain recombines TRBV29-1 with TRBJ2-7, with 10 bases that match TRBD2. There are 13 residues in the CDR3. Germline values: CDR1 SQVTM, CDR2 ANQGSEA. DNA of the CDR3: TGCAGCGTGACCCTAGCGGGAGTTTACGAGCAGCACTTC. It codes for CSVTLAGVYEQHF.

This clonotype was counted ten times or more. J is TRBJ2-1 and V is TRBV9; TRBD2 agrees at 11 bases. From germline, CDR1 is SGDLS and CDR2 YYNGEE. V lost 7 bases, J lost 4 bases, and 10 bases stayed unmatched. The CDR3 loop spans 16 amino acids. The CDR3 protein is CASDPGTSGGYNEQFF. In DNA, the CDR3 is TGTGCCAGCGACCCTGGGACTAGCGGTGGTTACAATGAGCAGTTCTTC.

This clonotype was seen ten or more times. CDR3 nucleotide sequence: TGTGCCAGCAGTTTGTTGAAGGGAAACACTGAAGCTTTCTTT. Residues: CASSLLKGNTEAFF. The genes are TRBV28 and TRBJ1-1; no clear D. CDR1 is MDHEN and CDR2 is SYDVKM in the germline V gene. The CDR3 loop spans 14 amino acids. The V and J ends lost 3 bases and 2 bases respectively, with 10 bases between them. The full variable domain, its missing parts supplied by reference TRBV28 and TRBJ1-1, is DVKVTQSSRYLVKRTGEKVFLECVQDMDHENMFWYRQDPGLGLRLIYFSYDVKMKEKGDIPEGYSVSREKKERFSLILESASTNQTSMYLCASSLLKGNTEAFFGQGTRLTVV.

This clonotype was seen a few times. A read error is possible here, since a much larger clone lies one base away. Likely a read error: the CDR3 ends without its conserved phenylalanine or tryptophan. The chain uses TRBV28 and TRBJ2-4; 11 positions match TRBD2. Losses at the gene ends were 2 bases for V and 0 bases for J; bases not matched to a gene: 3. CDR3 length: 17 amino acids. Germline lookup yields CDR1 MDHEN and CDR2 SYDVKM. Here the CDR3 DNA reads TGTGCCAGCAGTTTACTTGGACTAGCGGGAGCCAAAAACATTCAGTACCTC. Encoded protein: CASSLLGLAGAKNIQYL.

Ten or more counts support this clonotype. The chain has TRBV30 and TRBJ1-1; 8 bases are shared with TRBD1. The V gene end was trimmed by 2 bases and the J gene end by 4 bases; junction bases not matched to a gene: 15. Germline CDR1 reads GTSNPN; CDR2 reads SVGIG (reference sequence). CDR3 size: 17 residues. CDR3 region: CAWSRQGAVRPGTEAFF. In DNA, the CDR3 is TGTGCCTGGAGTCGTCAGGGGGCGGTGCGGCCGGGCACTGAAGCTTTCTTT. Filled out from reference TRBV30 and TRBJ1-1, the complete variable domain reads SQTIHQWPATLVQPVGSPLSLECTVEGTSNPNLYWYRQAAGRGLQLLFYSVGIGQISSEVPQNLSASRPQDRQFILSSKKLLLSDSGFYLCAWSRQGAVRPGTEAFFGQGTRLTVV.

At least ten counts were recorded for this clonotype. This rearrangement joins TRBV5-1 to TRBJ2-1; 9 positions agree with TRBD2. The germline gives CDR1 SGHRS, CDR2 YFSETQ. This CDR3 has 15 residues. V lost 2 bases and J lost 8; bases outside the gene matches: 8. CDR3 amino acids: CASSFEAGGPDEQFF. In nucleotides, the CDR3 is TGCGCCAGCAGCTTTGAGGCGGGGGGGCCCGATGAGCAGTTCTTC.

Many counts were recorded for this clonotype. The rearrangement uses TRBV6-1 and TRBJ2-1, with D uncertain. There are 14 residues in the CDR3. Germline CDR1 and CDR2: MNHNS and SASEGT. Trimming took 7 bases from V and 8 from J, leaving 18 bases between them. CDR3 sequence reads: CASTLAMAQYEQFF. The CDR3 DNA follows: TGTGCCAGCACTTTAGCTATGGCCCAATATGAGCAGTTCTTC.

This clonotype has only one observation. A much bigger clone sits one base away, suggesting this may be a read error. J is TRBJ1-1 and V is TRBV7-2, with 8 bases identical to TRBD1. Germline V gene data show CDR1 as SGHTA and CDR2 as FQGNSA. The CDR3 covers 11 residues. CDR3 nucleotide sequence: TGTGCCAACAGCTCGGACAGGGTAGCTCTCTTT. Translation gives CANSSDRVALF.

In the case of this clonotype: Since a much larger clone is just one base distant, this may be a read error. This chain uses TRBV3-1 with TRBJ2-3; a possible D gene is TRBD2 (6 bases). In germline, CDR1 is LGHDT, CDR2 YNNKEL (reference sequence). The CDR3 length is 13 residues. The CDR3 here is CASGQGNRDLKYF. The CDR3 region has the DNA TGTGCCAGCGGCCAAGGTAATAGGGACTTGAAGTATTTT.

This clonotype was recorded many times. The V and J genes are TRBV12-3 or TRBV12-4 and TRBJ2-7, with 7 bases fitting TRBD2. This CDR3 has 14 amino acids. The V gene end was trimmed by 6 bases and the J gene end by 1 base; junction bases not matched to a gene: 6. The CDR3 region is CASSLADQSYEQYF. CDR3 nucleotide sequence: TGTGCCAGCAGCCTAGCGGACCAATCCTACGAGCAGTACTTC.

In this sample, this clonotype turned up a few times. The chain employs TRBV3-1 and TRBJ2-1; D may be TRBD1 (6 bases). The germline V gene has CDR1 LGHDT and CDR2 YNNKEL (reference sequence). V lost 4 bases to trimming and J lost 1 base, with 8 bases between them. The CDR3 spans 14 residues. Here the CDR3 reads CASSPRGSYNEQFF. CDR3 sequence (DNA): TGTGCCAGCAGCCCCAGGGGTTCCTACAATGAGCAGTTCTTC.

This clonotype was seen more than once but under ten times. This chain links TRBV20-1 with TRBJ2-1; TRBD2 agrees at 9 bases. V shed 4 bases and J 3 bases; nucleotides not matched to a gene: 1. From germline, CDR1 is DFQATT and CDR2 SNEGSKA (reference sequence). The CDR3 is 13 amino acids. This chain's CDR3 is CSAISGGYNEQFF. DNA of the CDR3: TGCAGTGCTATTAGCGGGGGCTACAATGAGCAGTTCTTC.

This clonotype was found many times. The V call is TRBV6-1, the J call TRBJ2-3, with 9 positions matching TRBD2. V lost 3 bases and J lost 3; bases outside the gene matches: 4. The CDR3 is made up of 15 amino acids. Germline V gene sequence: CDR1 MNHNS, CDR2 SASEGT. As DNA, the CDR3 is TGTGCCAGCAGTGATGACCTAGCGGGGACAGATACGCAGTATTTT. This encodes CASSDDLAGTDTQYF.

The gene calls are TRBV20-1 and TRBJ2-7; 11 positions match TRBD2. V trimming: 8 bases; J trimming: 2 bases; junction bases outside the gene matches: 11. There are 15 residues in the CDR3. Per germline, CDR1 DFQATT and CDR2 SNEGSKA (reference sequence). CDR3 protein: CSSEPPSGGTYEQYF. In DNA form, the CDR3 reads TGCAGTTCGGAGCCCCCTAGCGGGGGGACCTACGAGCAGTACTTC.

Ten or more counts support this clonotype. The J gene is TRBJ2-1, the V gene TRBV5-6, with 11 bases aligning to TRBD2. This CDR3 contains 15 residues. The trim removed 4 bases at V and 3 bases at J, leaving 3 bases unmatched. The V gene's germline CDR1 is SGHDT and CDR2 YYEEEE. DNA for the CDR3: TGTGCCAGCAGCGCGGGACTAGCGGACTACAATGAGCAGTTCTTC. Translation gives CASSAGLADYNEQFF.

This clonotype has at least ten counts. The CDR3 nucleotides read TGTGCCAGCACCCAGGGGACTAGCGGGAGAGATACGCAGTATTTT. Translation gives CASTQGTSGRDTQYF. The J gene is TRBJ2-3, the V gene TRBV12-3 or TRBV12-4; 14 nucleotides match TRBD2. The J segment lost 5 bases and the V segment lost 7 bases, leaving 5 bases of the junction unmatched. This CDR3 is 15 amino acids long.

By share, this clonotype counts as medium-sized. The J gene is TRBJ2-1, the V gene TRBV7-8; no firm D call. This CDR3 has 12 amino acids. Germline V gene sequence: CDR1 SGHVS, CDR2 FQNEAQ. V lost 3 bases, J lost 10 bases, and 10 bases lay in between. The CDR3 DNA reads TGTGCCAGCAGCTTGGGTCTACCGGAGCAGTTCTTC. It encodes CASSLGLPEQFF.

With regard to this clonotype: Possible read error: a much larger clone is one base away. The chain carries TRBV19 and TRBJ2-5; TRBD1 aligns across 7 bases. Germline V gene data show CDR1 as LNHDA and CDR2 as SQIVND (reference sequence). The CDR3 totals 16 residues. The CDR3 nucleotides are TGTGCCAGTAGTATAGTCTCCGGGACAGTCCAAGTGACCCAGTACTTC. Amino acid sequence: CASSIVSGTVQVTQYF. The full variable domain, with the rest looked up from reference TRBV19 and TRBJ2-5, is DGGITQSPKYLFRKEGQNVTLSCEQNLNHDAMYWYRQDPGQGLRLIYYSQIVNDFQKGDIAEGYSVSREKKESFPLTVTSAQKNPTAFYLCASSIVSGTVQVTQYFGPGTRLLVL.

This clonotype showed up many times. This sequence joins TRBV7-2 and TRBJ2-7; 8 positions match TRBD2. The ends lost 5 bases at V and 3 bases at J; junction bases unmatched: 6. The germline CDR1 and CDR2 sequences are SGHTA and FQGNSA. The CDR3 is 14 residues long. The CDR3 DNA sequence: TGTGCCAGCAGCCCGGGACTAGGCGTCTACGAGCAGTACTTC. Protein sequence: CASSPGLGVYEQYF.

This clonotype was found a few times. The V call is TRBV20-1, the J call TRBJ1-3, with D maybe TRBD1 (5 bases). There are 13 residues in the CDR3. V lost 0 bases to trimming and J lost 4 bases, with 7 bases between them. Germline CDR1 is DFQATT and CDR2 is SNEGSKA (reference sequence). Here the CDR3 reads CSARDGGGNTIYF. DNA of the CDR3: TGCAGTGCTAGAGACGGGGGGGGAAACACCATATATTTT.

This clonotype was counted many times. V and J are TRBV2 and TRBJ2-5, with 14 bases identical to TRBD2. V was clipped by 3 bases and J by 4 bases; unmatched bases: 4. This CDR3 is built from 16 residues. The germline V gene has CDR1 SNHLY and CDR2 FYNNEI. The CDR3 spells CASSETGTSGGETQYF. The CDR3 coding sequence is TGTGCCAGCAGTGAGACCGGGACTAGCGGGGGAGAGACCCAGTACTTC.

This clonotype showed up just a few times. This could be a read error, since a much larger clone is one nucleotide away. The chain has TRBV13 and TRBJ2-7; D could derive from TRBD1 or TRBD2 (6 bases each). Germline V gene sequence: CDR1 PRHDT, CDR2 FYEKMQ (reference sequence). The ends were cut back, 5 bases at V and 2 bases at J, with 10 bases in the middle. The CDR3 runs to 13 residues. This CDR3 is CASSDGGTYEQYF. CDR3 nucleotides: TGTGCCAGCAGCGACGGGGGCACCTACGAGCAGTACTTC.

V usage is TRBV5-1 and J usage is TRBJ2-4; D is unclear. V shed 2 bases and J shed 7 bases, with 13 bases lying between them. Germline V CDR1 and CDR2: SGHRS, YFSETQ. The CDR3 covers 14 residues. The CDR3 sequence: CASSLTMLNNIQYF. In DNA form, the CDR3 reads TGCGCCAGCAGCTTAACCATGTTGAACAACATTCAGTACTTC.

This clonotype was counted at least ten times. This chain joins TRBV4-2 and TRBJ1-4; D is ambiguous. The germline gives CDR1 LGHNA, CDR2 YNFKEQ. Trimming removed 0 bases from V and 2 bases from J, with 7 bases in between. The CDR3 covers 15 residues. The CDR3, as DNA: TGTGCCAGCAGCCAAGATCCAGCCACTAATGAAAAACTGTTTTTT. It specifies CASSQDPATNEKLFF.